Each of the 26 T cell receptor beta chains below was sequenced from the same sample in a study of T cell repertoires in cytomegalovirus infection. TCRdb reprocessed the reads with MiXCR, giving one entry per CDR3 protein. The sample lists 250,000 to 300,000 distinct CDR3 sequences; under 30% were seen once. Sequenced material: PBMCs. Every receptor here comes from a human donor in good health (CMV status not recorded). Some clones in this sample may be carry-over from other donors' samples.

This clonotype has more than one count but fewer than ten. The chain is built from TRBV4-3 and TRBJ2-2, with D perhaps TRBD1 (5 bases). The V end was cut by 0 bases, the J end by 5 bases, with 13 bases between. The germline V gene has CDR1 LGHNA and CDR2 YSLEER. The CDR3 has 16 amino acids. The CDR3 coding sequence is TGCGCCAGCAGCCAAGACCTAGGGGTGTGGACCGGGGAGCTGTTTTTT. Residues: CASSQDLGVWTGELFF.

The table lists this clonotype with a few counts. The rearrangement links TRBV11-2 to TRBJ2-1; maybe TRBD2 (5 bases). Trimming removed 1 base at V and 0 bases at J, with 13 bases between. CDR1 and CDR2 (germline): SGHAT, FQNNGV. The CDR3 spans 17 residues. The CDR3 loop reads CASSLVDYLNSYNEQFF. In DNA, the CDR3 is TGTGCCAGCAGCTTAGTAGACTACCTGAACTCCTACAATGAGCAGTTCTTC.

The gene calls are TRBV7-8 and TRBJ2-5; 16 nucleotides match TRBD2. V lost 7 bases to trimming and J lost 0 bases; unmatched junction nucleotides: 11. Germline CDR1 SGHVS, CDR2 FQNEAQ. This CDR3 is 19 amino acids long. The CDR3 sequence is CASTLGGTSGRVYQETQYF. The DNA of the CDR3 is TGTGCCAGCACCCTTGGAGGGACTAGCGGGAGGGTGTACCAAGAGACCCAGTACTTC.

This clonotype was observed a few times. The V and J genes are TRBV2 and TRBJ2-6; D gene ambiguous. Germline lookup yields CDR1 SNHLY and CDR2 FYNNEI. This CDR3 spans 16 amino acids. V was trimmed by 3 bases and J by 1 base, leaving 10 bases between them. In DNA, the CDR3 is TGTGCCAGCAGTGACAGTGTTTTATCTGGGGCCAACGTCCTGACTTTC. Translated, it gives CASSDSVLSGANVLTF.

This clonotype was seen just once. This rearrangement joins TRBV7-4 to TRBJ2-5; D uncertain. This CDR3 comprises 11 residues. V lost 6 bases and J lost 2, with 4 bases in between. CDR1 is SGHVT, CDR2 SQSDAQ, per germline. The CDR3 nucleotides are TGTGCCAGCAGACCACAAGAGACCCAGTACTTC. Amino acids: CASRPQETQYF.

The chain recombines TRBV12-3 or TRBV12-4 with TRBJ1-2; 11 positions match TRBD1. Losses at the gene ends were 3 bases for V and 5 bases for J; bases not matched to a gene: 2. The CDR3 contains 14 residues. The CDR3 is CASSFRDRGYGYTF. The CDR3 region has the DNA TGTGCCAGCAGTTTCCGGGACAGGGGGTATGGCTACACCTTC.

This clonotype was picked up a small number of times. J is TRBJ2-7 and V is TRBV28; TRBD1 agrees at 9 bases. Germline trimming cut 5 bases from V and 2 bases from J; bases unmatched to any gene: 4. The CDR3 sequence is 14 residues long. Germline assignment: CDR1 MDHEN and CDR2 SYDVKM. The CDR3 DNA reads as TGTGCCAGCAGTCACAGGGGGCGCCCCTACGAGCAGTACTTC. This codes for CASSHRGRPYEQYF.

This clonotype has a count of ten or more. The chain couples TRBV12-3 or TRBV12-4 to TRBJ1-5, with D possibly matching TRBD1 (5 bases). Between the trimmed V and J ends, which lost 1 base and 0 bases, there was a span of 13 bases. The CDR3 runs 17 residues. CDR3 region: CASSLVLGDYSNQPQHF. The CDR3 DNA reads as TGTGCCAGCAGTTTAGTCTTAGGGGATTATAGCAATCAGCCCCAGCATTTT.

This clonotype showed up many times. The chain carries TRBV7-2 and TRBJ1-5; TRBD1 might be the D (5 bases). V dropped 1 base and J dropped 2 bases, with 12 bases sitting between them. From germline, CDR1 is SGHTA and CDR2 FQGNSA. This CDR3 is 16 amino acids long. Written as DNA, the CDR3 is TGTGCCAGCAGCTTAGGGCCGAGCAGGGGCAATCAGCCCCAGCATTTT. Protein product: CASSLGPSRGNQPQHF.

This clonotype was found many times. The rearrangement joins TRBV7-2 to TRBJ1-5, with no clear D. V was cut by 1 base and J by 5 bases, with 15 bases left in between. Germline CDR1 and CDR2: SGHTA and FQGNSA. The CDR3 is made up of 16 amino acids. The CDR3 region is CASSLVGSAGYQPQHF. The CDR3 DNA sequence: TGTGCCAGCAGCTTAGTCGGCTCCGCGGGGTATCAGCCCCAGCATTTT.

This clonotype was counted between two and nine times. The chain carries TRBV5-1 and TRBJ2-1; the D is unclear. Germline CDR1 is SGHRS and CDR2 is YFSETQ. V lost 4 bases, J lost 9 bases, and 23 bases lay in between. The CDR3 spans 16 residues. The CDR3 DNA is TGCGCCAGCAGCAGTGCAGGACGCCCGCGCATTTCTGAGCAGTTCTTC. Translation: CASSSAGRPRISEQFF. Full variable domain (missing parts from reference TRBV5-1 and TRBJ2-1): KAGVTQTPRYLIKTRGQQVTLSCSPISGHRSVSWYQQTPGQGLQFLFEYFSETQRNKGNFPGRFSGRQFSNSRSEMNVSTLELGDSALYLCASSSAGRPRISEQFFGPGTRLTVL.

The chain couples TRBV13 to TRBJ2-3, with 9 bases matching TRBD2. The trim removed 5 bases at V and 2 bases at J, leaving 11 bases unmatched. The CDR3 contains 17 residues. Germline V gene lookup returns CDR1 PRHDT and CDR2 FYEKMQ (reference sequence). The CDR3 DNA follows: TGTGCCAGCAGCCCGACCTCGGGACTAGCAACCACAGATACGCAGTATTTT. As protein: CASSPTSGLATTDTQYF.

This clonotype was recorded at least ten times. J is TRBJ1-6 and V is TRBV7-2, with unresolved D. V was shortened by 3 bases and J by 9 bases, with 15 bases between the two germline ends. The CDR3 is 15 residues long. Germline-derived CDR1 and CDR2 are SGHTA and FQGNSA. The CDR3 DNA reads as TGTGCCAGCAGCTTGGGGATATCGGCGGGTTCACCCCTCCACTTT. Protein product: CASSLGISAGSPLHF.

The chain has TRBV24-1 and TRBJ2-3, with D uncertain. V lost 7 bases and J lost 3, with 13 bases in between. The CDR3 covers 14 residues. Per germline, CDR1 KGHDR and CDR2 SFDVKD. The CDR3 here is CATRKGSSTDTQYF. The CDR3, as DNA: TGTGCCACCAGGAAGGGCTCTAGTACAGATACGCAGTATTTT.

This clonotype was seen only a few times. The chain is built from TRBV10-3 and TRBJ2-2; 7 bases map to TRBD2. Germline CDR1 ENHRY, CDR2 SYGVKD. This CDR3 region has 15 residues. With V trimmed by 2 bases and J by 7 bases, 7 bases remained unmatched. The CDR3 reads CAISERGREHGELFF. In nucleotides, the CDR3 is TGTGCCATCAGTGAGAGAGGGCGGGAGCACGGGGAGCTGTTTTTT.

This chain uses TRBV10-3 with TRBJ1-1, with D uncertain. The CDR3 is 15 amino acids. Germline CDR1 ENHRY, CDR2 SYGVKD. Trimming stripped 2 bases from V and 1 base from J, with 11 bases between. CDR3 nucleotides: TGTGCCATCAGTGAGCGTGGGCCGAAGAACACTGAAGCTTTCTTT. It translates to CAISERGPKNTEAFF.

The chain links TRBV7-3 to TRBJ2-7, with D unresolved. CDR1 and CDR2 (germline): SGHTA, FQGTGA. The ends were cut back, 4 bases at V and 2 bases at J, with 12 bases in the middle. This CDR3 is 14 amino acids long. The CDR3 loop reads CASSSGSPPYEQYF. The DNA for the CDR3 is TGTGCCAGCAGCTCCGGGTCCCCCCCCTACGAGCAGTACTTC. The full variable domain, its missing parts supplied by reference TRBV7-3 and TRBJ2-7, is GAGVSQTPSNKVTEKGKYVELRCDPISGHTALYWYRQSLGQGPEFLIYFQGTGAADDSGLPNDRFFAVRPEGSVSTLKIQRTERGDSAVYLCASSSGSPPYEQYFGPGTRLTVT.

This chain connects TRBV29-1 to TRBJ2-2; 7 bases align to TRBD2. The germline V gene encodes CDR1 SQVTM and CDR2 ANQGSEA. Losses at the gene ends were 3 bases for V and 0 bases for J; bases not matched to a gene: 4. This CDR3 contains 15 residues. The CDR3 DNA follows: TGCAGCGTTGAGGCGGGGGACGCGAACACCGGGGAGCTGTTTTTT. Its protein is CSVEAGDANTGELFF.

This chain uses TRBV7-2 with TRBJ2-5; 8 nucleotides line up with TRBD1. This CDR3 region has 15 residues. CDR1 and CDR2 from the germline V gene are SGHTA and FQGNSA. The V and J ends lost 4 bases and 3 bases, in that order; junction bases with no gene match: 7. The CDR3 protein is CASSSQGTGEETQYF. CDR3 in DNA: TGTGCCAGCAGCTCACAGGGGACAGGCGAAGAGACCCAGTACTTC.

This clonotype was seen many times. V usage is TRBV24-1 and J usage is TRBJ2-7; a weak D match, TRBD1 (5 bases). This CDR3 has 14 amino acids. Looked up from germline, CDR1 is KGHDR and CDR2 is SFDVKD. The ends were cut back, 3 bases at V and 3 bases at J, with 11 bases in the middle. The CDR3 bases are TGTGCCACCAGTGATGGCAGGGTCAGCTACGAGCAGTACTTC. Translated, it gives CATSDGRVSYEQYF.

This clonotype was counted many times. The CDR3 spells CASSLRPLAGGNGETQYF. The CDR3 coding sequence is TGTGCCAGCAGCTTAAGACCGCTAGCGGGAGGGAATGGGGAGACCCAGTACTTC. J is TRBJ2-5 and V is TRBV7-2, with 12 bases fitting TRBD2. After removal of 2 bases from V and 5 bases from J, the junction contained 12 bases not matched to a gene. The V gene's germline CDR1 is SGHTA and CDR2 FQGNSA. The CDR3 runs 18 residues. Supplemented by reference TRBV7-2 and TRBJ2-5, the full variable domain reads GAGVSQSPSNKVTEKGKDVELRCDPISGHTALYWYRQSLGQGLEFLIYFQGNSAPDKSGLPSDRFSAERTGGSVSTLTIQRTQQEDSAVYLCASSLRPLAGGNGETQYFGPGTRLLVL.

The chain employs TRBV12-3 or TRBV12-4 and TRBJ1-5, with 10 bases matching TRBD1. V gave up 6 bases and J gave up 16 bases; unmatched junction bases: 9. The CDR3 covers 12 residues. The CDR3 coding sequence is TGTGCCAGCAGAACCGGGACAGGGGTTCAACATTTT. Protein: CASRTGTGVQHF.

This clonotype came up a few times. The chain joins TRBV7-2 to TRBJ2-7; D unclear. V lost 5 bases to trimming and J lost 0 bases, with 11 bases between them. The CDR3 has 14 amino acids. The V gene's germline CDR1 is SGHTA and CDR2 FQGNSA. The CDR3 bases are TGTGCCAGCAGCCCCGGGCAGGTCTCCTACGAGCAGTACTTC. This sequence encodes CASSPGQVSYEQYF.

This clonotype came up a few times. V gene TRBV11-2 combines with J gene TRBJ1-3; D unclear. The germline CDR1 and CDR2 sequences are SGHAT and FQNNGV. This CDR3 is built from 17 residues. Between the trimmed V and J ends, which lost 0 bases and 0 bases, there was a span of 12 bases. CDR3 sequence reads: CASSLDWRKSSGNTIYF. CDR3 in DNA: TGTGCCAGCAGCTTAGATTGGAGGAAAAGCTCTGGAAACACCATATATTTT.

The V and J genes are TRBV7-9 and TRBJ1-6, with a weak D call TRBD1 (6 bases). Trimming pared 6 bases from V and 9 bases from J, leaving 9 bases between. CDR3 length: 12 amino acids. Germline CDR1 SEHNR, CDR2 FQNEAQ (reference sequence). The CDR3 nucleotides read TGTGCCAGCAGTACAGGGTTTTCACCCCTCCACTTT. Protein sequence: CASSTGFSPLHF.

This clonotype has only a few counts. The chain is built from TRBV7-9 and TRBJ2-5, with D perhaps matching TRBD1 (5 bases). Germline CDR1 is SEHNR and CDR2 is FQNEAQ (reference sequence). The CDR3 has 12 residues. Deletions cut 5 bases from V and 5 bases from J, with 9 bases between. CDR3 coding DNA: TGTGCCAGCAGCCTCAGGGTTGAGACCCAGTACTTC. Its protein product is CASSLRVETQYF.